Listed below are T cell receptor beta chains from one sample, sequenced in a study of identical twins. TCRdb reanalysed the 5' RACE reads using MiXCR and keeps one entry per CDR3 protein. Among about 150,000 distinct CDR3 sequences, around 3.5% were seen once, and the ten largest hold around 8.1%. The specimen sequenced was memory T cells sorted from blood. The receptors come from a man aged 18 to 29 in good health. The CDR3 runs from the conserved cysteine through the conserved F or W. Each record gives: V gene, J gene, D gene, clone size, CDR3 protein, CDR3 DNA. The D gene is left open where the match is weak. Clone size is shown for a subset of rows, as once, few, many or a class of expanded clone.

v_call: TRBV30
j_call: TRBJ2-1
d_call: .
clone_size: few
cdr3_aa: CAWSVGFYNEQFF
cdr3_nt: TGTGCCTGGAGTGTAGGGTTTTACAATGAGCAGTTCTTC

v_call: TRBV5-5
j_call: TRBJ2-3
d_call: .
clone_size: few
cdr3_aa: CASSPGPGISGDTQYF
cdr3_nt: TGTGCCAGCAGCCCGGGGCCGGGCATTTCAGGAGATACGCAGTATTTT

v_call: TRBV9
j_call: TRBJ2-1
d_call: TRBD1
clone_size: many
cdr3_aa: CASSLRTGGSDEQFF
cdr3_nt: TGTGCCAGCAGCTTACGGACAGGGGGCTCGGATGAGCAGTTCTTC

v_call: TRBV7-8
j_call: TRBJ2-5
d_call: .
clone_size: many
cdr3_aa: CASSSSPDKTQTQYF
cdr3_nt: TGTGCCAGCAGCTCTAGTCCGGACAAAACACAGACCCAGTACTTC

v_call: TRBV20-1
j_call: TRBJ2-6
d_call: .
clone_size: many
cdr3_aa: CSARDRAGANVLTF
cdr3_nt: TGCAGTGCTAGAGACAGGGCCGGGGCCAACGTCCTGACTTTC

v_call: TRBV20-1
j_call: TRBJ1-1
d_call: .
clone_size: many
cdr3_aa: CSARKVGTEAFF
cdr3_nt: TGCAGTGCTAGAAAAGTGGGCACTGAAGCTTTCTTT

v_call: TRBV28
j_call: TRBJ2-5
d_call: .
clone_size: many
cdr3_aa: CACTSRRLGQETQYF
cdr3_nt: TGTGCCTGCACCTCCAGACGACTAGGACAAGAGACCCAGTACTTC

v_call: TRBV20-1
j_call: TRBJ1-6
d_call: .
clone_size: many
cdr3_aa: CSARDPGRGNSPLHF
cdr3_nt: TGCAGTGCTAGAGATCCAGGCAGGGGAAATTCACCCCTCCACTTT

v_call: TRBV9
j_call: TRBJ2-2
d_call: .
clone_size: many
cdr3_aa: CASSVGVSGNTGELFF
cdr3_nt: TGTGCCAGCAGCGTAGGAGTTAGCGGGAACACCGGGGAGCTGTTTTTT

v_call: TRBV20-1
j_call: TRBJ1-4
d_call: .
clone_size: many
cdr3_aa: CSARVPPRDGVNEKLFF
cdr3_nt: TGCAGTGCTAGAGTACCTCCTAGGGACGGAGTTAATGAAAAACTGTTTTTT

v_call: TRBV18
j_call: TRBJ2-1
d_call: TRBD1
clone_size: .
cdr3_aa: CASSPGQSENEQFF
cdr3_nt: TGTGCCAGCTCACCGGGACAGTCTGAAAATGAGCAGTTCTTC

v_call: TRBV4-3
j_call: TRBJ1-6
d_call: TRBD1
clone_size: many
cdr3_aa: CASSQDSRGGGGSPLHF
cdr3_nt: TGCGCCAGCAGCCAAGACTCCCGAGGGGGCGGGGGTTCACCCCTCCACTTT

v_call: TRBV7-9
j_call: TRBJ2-1
d_call: .
clone_size: many
cdr3_aa: CASSIGTVTTRRFEQFF
cdr3_nt: TGTGCCAGCAGCATCGGAACGGTCACGACAAGGCGATTTGAGCAGTTCTTC

v_call: TRBV10-3
j_call: TRBJ2-7
d_call: TRBD1
clone_size: many
cdr3_aa: CAISETGAPRGYEQYF
cdr3_nt: TGTGCCATCAGTGAGACAGGGGCGCCTCGGGGCTACGAGCAGTACTTC

v_call: TRBV4-2
j_call: TRBJ1-5
d_call: TRBD1
clone_size: few
cdr3_aa: CASSQDPQGSNQPQHF
cdr3_nt: TGTGCCAGCAGCCAAGACCCACAGGGGAGCAATCAGCCCCAGCATTTT

v_call: TRBV12-3/TRBV12-4
j_call: TRBJ2-3
d_call: .
clone_size: many
cdr3_aa: CASSLVRGDADTQYF
cdr3_nt: TGTGCCAGCAGTTTAGTCAGGGGGGATGCGGATACGCAGTATTTT

v_call: TRBV27
j_call: TRBJ2-1
d_call: TRBD2
clone_size: many
cdr3_aa: CASSQTSGSYNEQFF
cdr3_nt: TGTGCCAGCAGCCAGACTAGCGGCTCCTACAATGAGCAGTTCTTC

v_call: TRBV12-3/TRBV12-4
j_call: TRBJ1-1
d_call: .
clone_size: many
cdr3_aa: CASKRLNTEAFF
cdr3_nt: TGTGCCAGCAAGCGTTTGAACACTGAAGCTTTCTTT

v_call: TRBV7-8
j_call: TRBJ2-5
d_call: TRBD1
clone_size: many
cdr3_aa: CASSDRGPKRTQYF
cdr3_nt: TGTGCCAGCAGCGACAGGGGGCCGAAAAGGACCCAGTACTTC

v_call: TRBV14
j_call: TRBJ2-5
d_call: TRBD1
clone_size: many
cdr3_aa: CASSQGRDRKTQYF
cdr3_nt: TGTGCCAGCAGCCAAGGCCGGGACAGGAAGACCCAGTACTTC

v_call: TRBV4-1
j_call: TRBJ2-3
d_call: .
clone_size: many
cdr3_aa: CASSQAPVDTQYF
cdr3_nt: TGCGCCAGCAGCCAAGCACCCGTAGATACGCAGTATTTT

v_call: TRBV4-2
j_call: TRBJ2-2
d_call: .
clone_size: many
cdr3_aa: CASSQDGVGYTGELFF
cdr3_nt: TGTGCCAGCAGCCAAGATGGGGTCGGGTACACCGGGGAGCTGTTTTTT

v_call: TRBV4-3
j_call: TRBJ2-3
d_call: TRBD1
clone_size: many
cdr3_aa: CASSQHRPGQGASDTQYF
cdr3_nt: TGCGCCAGCAGCCAACACCGACCGGGACAGGGGGCATCGGATACGCAGTATTTT

v_call: TRBV10-3
j_call: TRBJ2-3
d_call: .
clone_size: many
cdr3_aa: CAISEREASTDTQYF
cdr3_nt: TGTGCCATCAGTGAGCGCGAAGCTAGCACAGATACGCAGTATTTT

v_call: TRBV20-1
j_call: TRBJ1-6
d_call: .
clone_size: many
cdr3_aa: CSARVEGLNSPLHF
cdr3_nt: TGCAGTGCTAGAGTAGAGGGGCTTAATTCACCCCTCCACTTT

v_call: TRBV7-8
j_call: TRBJ1-5
d_call: .
clone_size: many
cdr3_aa: CASSPPSGDDQPQHF
cdr3_nt: TGTGCCAGCAGCCCCCCCTCGGGAGATGATCAGCCCCAGCATTTT

v_call: TRBV4-1
j_call: TRBJ2-7
d_call: .
clone_size: many
cdr3_aa: CASSRLYQPSYEQYF
cdr3_nt: TGCGCCAGCAGCCGACTGTATCAGCCTTCCTACGAGCAGTACTTC

v_call: TRBV27
j_call: TRBJ2-1
d_call: .
clone_size: many
cdr3_aa: CASSLGGTDNNEQFF
cdr3_nt: TGTGCCAGCAGTTTAGGAGGGACAGATAACAATGAGCAGTTCTTC

v_call: TRBV6-4
j_call: TRBJ2-2
d_call: .
clone_size: .
cdr3_aa: CASTTGDSTGELFF
cdr3_nt: TGTGCCAGCACGACGGGAGACTCCACCGGGGAGCTGTTTTTT

v_call: TRBV6-5
j_call: TRBJ1-3
d_call: .
clone_size: many
cdr3_aa: CASAGTGNTIYF
cdr3_nt: TGTGCCAGCGCAGGGACTGGAAACACCATATATTTT

v_call: TRBV12-5
j_call: TRBJ2-1
d_call: TRBD2
clone_size: many
cdr3_aa: CASGFGTSGRAEYNEQFF
cdr3_nt: TGTGCTAGTGGTTTCGGGACTAGCGGGAGGGCCGAGTACAATGAGCAGTTCTTC

v_call: TRBV27
j_call: TRBJ2-7
d_call: .
clone_size: many
cdr3_aa: CASSLGSGRTQQYF
cdr3_nt: TGTGCCAGCAGTTTGGGGTCCGGCAGAACCCAGCAGTACTTC